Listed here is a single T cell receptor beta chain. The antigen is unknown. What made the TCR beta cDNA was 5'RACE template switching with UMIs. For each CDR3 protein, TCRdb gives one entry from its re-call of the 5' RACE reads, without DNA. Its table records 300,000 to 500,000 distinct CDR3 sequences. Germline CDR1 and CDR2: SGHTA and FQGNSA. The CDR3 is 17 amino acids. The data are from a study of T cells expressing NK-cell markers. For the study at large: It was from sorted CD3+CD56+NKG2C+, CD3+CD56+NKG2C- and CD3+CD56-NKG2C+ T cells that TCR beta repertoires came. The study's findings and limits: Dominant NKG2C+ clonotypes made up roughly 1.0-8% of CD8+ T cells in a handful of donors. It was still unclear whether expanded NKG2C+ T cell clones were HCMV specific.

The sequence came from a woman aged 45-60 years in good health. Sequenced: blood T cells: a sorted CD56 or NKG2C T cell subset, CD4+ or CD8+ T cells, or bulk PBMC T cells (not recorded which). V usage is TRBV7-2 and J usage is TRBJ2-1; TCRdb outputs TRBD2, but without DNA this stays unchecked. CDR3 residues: CASSLGTSVTQWYEQFF.